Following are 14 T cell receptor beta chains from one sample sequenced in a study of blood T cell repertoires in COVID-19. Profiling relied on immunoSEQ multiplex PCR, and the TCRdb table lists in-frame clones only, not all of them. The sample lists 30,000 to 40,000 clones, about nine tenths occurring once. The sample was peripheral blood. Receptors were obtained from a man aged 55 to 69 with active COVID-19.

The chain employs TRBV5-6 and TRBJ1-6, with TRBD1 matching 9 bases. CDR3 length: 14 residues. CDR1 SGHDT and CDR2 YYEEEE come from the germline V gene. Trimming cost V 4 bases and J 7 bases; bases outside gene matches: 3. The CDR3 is CASSTGQGNSPLHF. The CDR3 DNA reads TGTGCCAGCAGCACGGGACAGGGAAATTCACCCCTCCACTTT.

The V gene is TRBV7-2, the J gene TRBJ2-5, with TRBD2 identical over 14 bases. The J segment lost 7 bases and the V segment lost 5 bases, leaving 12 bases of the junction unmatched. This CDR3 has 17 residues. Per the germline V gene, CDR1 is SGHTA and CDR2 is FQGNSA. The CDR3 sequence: CASSRGTSGGKDGTQYF. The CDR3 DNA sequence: TGTGCCAGCAGCCGCGGGACTAGCGGGGGAAAGGATGGGACCCAGTACTTC.

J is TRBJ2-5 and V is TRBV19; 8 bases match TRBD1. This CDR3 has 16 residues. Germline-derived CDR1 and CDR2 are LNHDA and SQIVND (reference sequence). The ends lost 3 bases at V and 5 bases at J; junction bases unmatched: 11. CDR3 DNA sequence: TGTGCCAGTAGTATGCACCATACAGGGGGGCGGGAGACCCAGTACTTC. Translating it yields CASSMHHTGGRETQYF.

Here the CDR3 reads CASSLFGSGGAPEQFF. CDR3 DNA sequence: TGCGCCAGCAGCTTGTTTGGAAGCGGGGGGGCCCCTGAGCAGTTCTTC. The V gene is TRBV5-1, the J gene TRBJ2-1, with 10 bases that match TRBD2. This CDR3 region has 16 residues. The ends lost 1 base at V and 9 bases at J; junction bases unmatched: 10. Germline CDR1 and CDR2: SGHRS and YFSETQ.

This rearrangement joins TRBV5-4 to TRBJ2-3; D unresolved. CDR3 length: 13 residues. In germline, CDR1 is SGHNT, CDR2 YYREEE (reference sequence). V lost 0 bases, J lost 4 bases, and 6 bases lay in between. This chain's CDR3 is CASSLVASDTQYF. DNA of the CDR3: TGTGCCAGCAGCTTGGTGGCATCAGATACGCAGTATTTT.

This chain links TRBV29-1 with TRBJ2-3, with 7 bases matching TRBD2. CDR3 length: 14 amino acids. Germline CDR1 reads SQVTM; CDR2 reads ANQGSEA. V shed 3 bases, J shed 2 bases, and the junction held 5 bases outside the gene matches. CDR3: CSVEGRGNTDTQYF. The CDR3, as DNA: TGCAGCGTTGAGGGGCGGGGGAACACAGATACGCAGTATTTT.

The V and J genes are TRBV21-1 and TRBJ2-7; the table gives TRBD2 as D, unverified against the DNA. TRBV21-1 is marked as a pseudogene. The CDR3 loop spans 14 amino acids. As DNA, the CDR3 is TGTGCCAGCAGCAAAGAGGAGGGCTGGTACGAGCAGTACTTC. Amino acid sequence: CASSKEEGWYEQYF.

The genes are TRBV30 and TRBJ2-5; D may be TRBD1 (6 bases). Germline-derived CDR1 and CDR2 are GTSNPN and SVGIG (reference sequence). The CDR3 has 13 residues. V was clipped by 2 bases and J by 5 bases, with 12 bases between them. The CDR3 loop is CAWSRDILETQYF. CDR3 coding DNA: TGTGCCTGGAGTCGGGACATCCTGGAGACCCAGTACTTC.

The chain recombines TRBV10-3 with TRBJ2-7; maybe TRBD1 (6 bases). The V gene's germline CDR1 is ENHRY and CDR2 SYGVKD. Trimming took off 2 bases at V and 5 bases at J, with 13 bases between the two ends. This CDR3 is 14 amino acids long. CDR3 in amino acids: CAISEGGLRDEQYF. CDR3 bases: TGTGCCATCAGTGAGGGGGGCCTACGAGACGAGCAGTACTTC.

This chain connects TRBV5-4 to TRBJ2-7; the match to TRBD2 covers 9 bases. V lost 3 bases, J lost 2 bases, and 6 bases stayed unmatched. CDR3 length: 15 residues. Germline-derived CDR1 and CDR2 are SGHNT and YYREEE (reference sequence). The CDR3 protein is CASSSLAGQTYEQYF. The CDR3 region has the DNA TGTGCCAGCAGCTCTCTAGCGGGGCAAACCTACGAGCAGTACTTC.

The CDR3 region is CASSWDSNYGYTF. DNA for the CDR3: TGTGCCAGCAGCTGGGACAGTAACTATGGCTACACCTTC. The chain couples TRBV7-2 to TRBJ1-2; TRBD1 aligns across 7 bases. Germline V lookup: CDR1 SGHTA, CDR2 FQGNSA. V gave up 4 bases and J gave up 1 base; unmatched junction bases: 0. The CDR3 has 13 amino acids.

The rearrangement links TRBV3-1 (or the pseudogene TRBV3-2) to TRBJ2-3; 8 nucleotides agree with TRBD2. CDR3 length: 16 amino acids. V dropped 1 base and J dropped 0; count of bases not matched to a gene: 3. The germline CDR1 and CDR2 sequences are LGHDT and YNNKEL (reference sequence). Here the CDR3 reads CASSQGLASSTDTQYF. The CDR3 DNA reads TGTGCCAGCAGCCAAGGACTAGCGTCTAGCACAGATACGCAGTATTTT.

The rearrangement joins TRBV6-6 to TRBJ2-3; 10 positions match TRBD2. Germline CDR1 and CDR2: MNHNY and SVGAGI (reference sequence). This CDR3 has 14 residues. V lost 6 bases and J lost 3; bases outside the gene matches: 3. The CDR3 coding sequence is TGTGCCAGCAGCCTGGGACTAGCGACAGATACGCAGTATTTT. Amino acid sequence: CASSLGLATDTQYF.

The CDR3 protein is CASSQRLGRPHPQETQYF. The CDR3 nucleotides are TGTGCCAGCAGCCAGAGGCTGGGTCGTCCGCACCCCCAAGAGACCCAGTACTTC. V usage is TRBV3-1 (or the pseudogene TRBV3-2) and J usage is TRBJ2-5; D is unclear. V was shortened by 3 bases and J by 1 base, with 21 bases between the two germline ends. CDR3 length equals 18 residues. Germline CDR1 and CDR2: LGHDT and YNNKEL (reference sequence).